Below, 10 T cell receptor beta chains from the same sample are listed, as sequenced in a study of T cells in Graves' hyperthyroidism and ophthalmopathy. RNA transcripts served as the template for amplifying TCR beta CDR3 regions. The TCR CDR3 first-round RT-PCR relied on the HTBI primer set. TCRdb called the multiplex PCR reads again in MiXCR, with one record for every CDR3 protein. The sample records fewer than 700,000 distinct CDR3 sequences, about a sixth being singletons. Sequencing was performed on blood. These receptors all stem from a woman in her twenties or thirties with Graves' hyperthyroidism.

This clonotype was observed a few times. This chain links TRBV11-2 with TRBJ1-4, with 9 positions matching TRBD1. This CDR3 spans 16 amino acids. The germline gives CDR1 SGHAT, CDR2 FQNNGV. Trimming took 5 bases from V and 7 from J; bases not matched to a gene: 11. This CDR3 is CASSPWSDRGREKLFF. The CDR3 DNA reads as TGTGCCAGCAGCCCGTGGTCGGACAGGGGTCGTGAAAAACTGTTTTTT.

The chain uses TRBV29-1 and TRBJ1-1; D not certain. The V and J ends lost 8 bases and 4 bases respectively, with 14 bases between them. The CDR3 consists of 12 residues. Germline V CDR1 and CDR2: SQVTM, ANQGSEA. The CDR3 DNA is TGCAGCTCCTGGACGGAGAGCACTGAAGCTTTCTTT. Its protein is CSSWTESTEAFF.

This clonotype was observed many times. This chain uses TRBV30 with TRBJ2-7; perhaps TRBD2 as D (6 bases). The V gene's germline CDR1 is GTSNPN and CDR2 SVGIG (reference sequence). V shed 5 bases and J shed 2 bases, with 13 bases lying between them. CDR3 length: 13 residues. CDR3 in DNA: TGTGCCTGGGGCCTCGGGGGACCCTACGAGCAGTACTTC. Translated, it gives CAWGLGGPYEQYF.

This clonotype showed up many times. The gene calls are TRBV5-1 and TRBJ2-3, with D unclear. The CDR3 length is 12 residues. V shed 7 bases and J shed 5 bases, with 11 bases lying between them. From germline, CDR1 is SGHRS and CDR2 YFSETQ. CDR3 loop: CASALNRDTQYF. Here the CDR3 DNA reads TGCGCCAGCGCCCTGAATCGAGATACGCAGTATTTT.

The table lists this clonotype with many counts. V usage is TRBV28 and J usage is TRBJ2-7; 8 bases fit TRBD2. After removal of 4 bases from V and 4 bases from J, the junction contained 12 bases not matched to a gene. Germline V gene lookup returns CDR1 MDHEN and CDR2 SYDVKM. The CDR3 sequence is 16 residues long. The CDR3 sequence: CASSSRSAGVTYEQYF. DNA for the CDR3: TGTGCCAGCAGTTCGCGCTCAGCGGGAGTAACGTACGAGCAGTACTTC.

J is TRBJ2-2 and V is TRBV4-3; 7 bases map to TRBD1. This CDR3 is built from 17 residues. The germline CDR1 and CDR2 sequences are LGHNA and YSLEER. The trim removed 0 bases at V and 4 bases at J, leaving 8 bases unmatched. The CDR3 nucleotides are TGCGCCAGCAGCCAAGACCCCGGGACAGTCCTCACCGGGGAGCTGTTTTTT. It codes for CASSQDPGTVLTGELFF.

V gene TRBV29-1 combines with J gene TRBJ1-6; 9 bases match TRBD1. V gave up 6 bases and J gave up 6 bases; unmatched junction bases: 18. The CDR3 length is 18 residues. Germline lookup yields CDR1 SQVTM and CDR2 ANQGSEA. The CDR3 loop is CSVAPTGGGSGVNSPLHF. The CDR3 DNA reads TGCAGCGTAGCCCCGACAGGGGGTGGGAGTGGGGTTAATTCACCCCTCCACTTT.

This clonotype came up many times. As DNA, the CDR3 is TGCGCCAGCAGCTTGGCGGGGGGCTCAACTGAAGCTTTCTTT. This sequence encodes CASSLAGGSTEAFF. The rearrangement uses TRBV5-1 and TRBJ1-1; D possibly corresponds to TRBD1 (6 bases). Looked up from germline, CDR1 is SGHRS and CDR2 is YFSETQ. Trimming took off 0 bases at V and 5 bases at J, with 11 bases between the two ends. This CDR3 has 14 residues.

This clonotype was recorded at least ten times. V and J are TRBV20-1 and TRBJ1-1; D ambiguous. From germline, CDR1 is DFQATT and CDR2 SNEGSKA (reference sequence). V was shortened by 4 bases and J by 2 bases, with 8 bases between the two germline ends. The CDR3 runs to 12 residues. The CDR3 loop is CSAILYNTEAFF. CDR3 bases: TGCAGTGCTATCTTATACAACACTGAAGCTTTCTTT.

This clonotype is a singleton in its sample. This rearrangement joins TRBV2 to TRBJ1-5; D may be TRBD1 (5 bases). The CDR3 has 12 residues. Germline CDR1 reads SNHLY; CDR2 reads FYNNEI. V lost 6 bases and J 7 bases, leaving 10 bases between the germline ends. CDR3 amino acids: CASRGPGQPQHF. Here the CDR3 DNA reads TGTGCCAGCAGGGGGCCCGGACAGCCCCAGCATTTT. The entire variable domain, with the rest obtained from reference TRBV2 and TRBJ1-5, is as follows: EPEVTQTPSHQVTQMGQEVILRCVPISNHLYFYWYRQILGQKVEFLVSFYNNEISEKSEIFDDQFSVERPDGSNFTLKIRSTKLEDSAMYFCASRGPGQPQHFGDGTRLSIL.